One and the same sample provided the 7 T cell receptor beta chains below, sequenced in a study of human T cells and chemical hapten exposure. Documented time point: patch test 2, 6 weeks after DPC sensitization. The treatment: therapeutic diphenylcyclopropenone sensitization with weekly scalp DPC. TCRdb re-called the RACE reads with MiXCR, one entry per CDR3 protein. The sample carries about 140,000 distinct CDR3 sequences, 10% to 15% recorded once. The material was whole blood, obtained in connection with sensitization to the hapten diphenylcyclopropenone (DPC). These receptors were taken from a woman between 45 and 65 years old with alopecia areata. Some clones in this sample may be carry-over from other donors' samples.

This clonotype was detected only a few times. The chain couples TRBV12-3 or TRBV12-4 to TRBJ2-5; TRBD1 aligns across 8 bases. V was clipped by 4 bases and J by 5 bases; unmatched bases: 9. The length of the CDR3 is 15 residues. CDR3 loop: CASSSRTGFTETQYF. CDR3 in DNA: TGTGCCAGCAGTTCGAGGACAGGGTTTACGGAGACCCAGTACTTC.

This sequence joins TRBV30 and TRBJ1-3, with D unresolved. The V gene lost 1 base and the J gene lost 0 bases, with 7 bases spanning the gap. The CDR3 contains 14 residues. Germline-derived CDR1 and CDR2 are GTSNPN and SVGIG (reference sequence). The CDR3 sequence: CAWSGGISGNTIYF. CDR3 coding DNA: TGTGCCTGGAGTGGCGGGATCTCTGGAAACACCATATATTTT.

The genes are TRBV28 and TRBJ2-5, with TRBD1 as a possible D gene (5 bases). The CDR3 has 14 residues. In germline, CDR1 is MDHEN, CDR2 SYDVKM. V dropped 6 bases and J dropped 2 bases, with 13 bases sitting between them. This CDR3 is CASSPWGLQETQYF. The CDR3, as DNA: TGTGCCAGCAGCCCCTGGGGCCTTCAAGAGACCCAGTACTTC.

The table lists this clonotype with a few counts. The chain employs TRBV7-2 and TRBJ2-3; TRBD2 is a possible D gene (5 bases). V was cut by 3 bases and J by 1 base, with 11 bases left in between. CDR3 length: 15 residues. CDR1 and CDR2 (germline): SGHTA, FQGNSA. CDR3 nucleotide sequence: TGTGCCAGCAGCTTTCGGCTAGCTGGCACAGATACGCAGTATTTT. Translated, it gives CASSFRLAGTDTQYF.

The CDR3, as DNA: TGTGCCTGGAGCCGGAGGCCCGGGGAGCTGTTTTTT. It translates to CAWSRRPGELFF. The V gene is TRBV30, the J gene TRBJ2-2; a possible D gene is TRBD2 (5 bases). The germline V gene has CDR1 GTSNPN and CDR2 SVGIG (reference sequence). The CDR3 length is 12 residues. Trimming pared 3 bases from V and 6 bases from J, leaving 8 bases between.

This clonotype was picked up many times. V gene TRBV11-3 combines with J gene TRBJ1-1; no firm D call. Deletions cut 5 bases from V and 0 bases from J, with 7 bases between. The length of the CDR3 is 13 residues. Germline V gene lookup returns CDR1 SGHNT and CDR2 YENEEA. DNA for the CDR3: TGTGCCAGCAGCCGCTCTTTGAACACTGAAGCTTTCTTT. Translation gives CASSRSLNTEAFF.

This clonotype has at least ten counts. The rearrangement links TRBV9 to TRBJ1-5; unclear D gene. CDR1 and CDR2 (germline): SGDLS, YYNGEE. The V end lost 0 bases, the J end lost 0 bases, and 7 bases lay between the germline ends. The CDR3 is made up of 15 amino acids. CDR3 sequence: CASSVEALSNQPQHF. The CDR3 coding sequence is TGTGCCAGCAGCGTAGAAGCCCTTAGCAATCAGCCCCAGCATTTT.